Listed below are T cell receptor beta chains from one sample, sequenced in a study of T cells in Graves' hyperthyroidism and ophthalmopathy. TCRdb redid the calling of the multiplex PCR reads with MiXCR, one entry per CDR3 protein. The sample has under 400,000 distinct CDR3 sequences, approximately 13% seen once; the top ten hold 9.2%. The sample was blood. The origin of the receptors is a woman aged 18-29 years with Graves' hyperthyroidism. The CDR3 runs from the conserved cysteine through the conserved F or W. The D gene is left open where the match is weak. The size entry is marked missing in some rows and otherwise reads once, few, many or a size class.

>TRBJ1-1|TRBV28|few|TRBD1
CASSPSRGQGATEAFF
TGTGCCAGCAGTCCTTCCCGGGGACAGGGGGCGACTGAAGCTTTCTTT
>TRBJ1-1|TRBV20-1|few|TRBD1
CSARRGQGPDPFF
TGCAGTGCTAGACGAGGACAGGGACCTGATCCTTTCTTT
>TRBJ2-1|TRBV28|NA|TRBD1
CASLLGGQHSYNEQFF
TGTGCCAGCCTCCTAGGGGGACAGCACTCCTACAATGAGCAGTTCTTC
>TRBJ2-3|TRBV30|many|NA
CAWMAGGAPTDTQYF
TGTGCCTGGATGGCGGGCGGGGCCCCCACAGATACGCAGTATTTT
>TRBJ2-1|TRBV28|many|NA
CASSPGGSGYNEQFF
TGTGCCAGCAGTCCCGGAGGTAGCGGATACAATGAGCAGTTCTTC
>TRBJ2-2|TRBV5-6|few|TRBD2
CASSITREAWELFF
TGTGCCAGCAGCATCACCCGGGAGGCCTGGGAGCTGTTTTTT
>TRBJ2-1|TRBV3-1|many|NA
CASSQEVRRWDDYYNEQFF
TGTGCCAGCAGCCAAGAGGTCCGGAGATGGGACGATTACTACAATGAGCAGTTCTTC
>TRBJ2-7|TRBV9|many|NA
CASSVSEHEQYF
TGTGCCAGCAGCGTCAGTGAGCACGAGCAGTACTTC
>TRBJ2-7|TRBV6-1|many|NA
CASSGEGIPYEQYF
TGTGCCAGCAGTGGCGAGGGAATACCCTACGAGCAGTACTTC
>TRBJ1-5|TRBV20-1|NA|NA
CSARDRWIQPQHF
TGCAGTGCTAGAGATAGATGGATTCAGCCCCAGCATTTT
>TRBJ2-7|TRBV12-3/TRBV12-4|many|NA
CASSFGQYYEQYF
TGTGCCAGCAGTTTCGGACAGTACTACGAGCAGTACTTC
>TRBJ1-2|TRBV7-6|few|TRBD1
CASSPISQGAGGYTF
TGTGCCAGCAGCCCTATTTCTCAGGGGGCAGGAGGCTACACCTTC
>TRBJ1-1|TRBV18|NA|TRBD1
CASSPKTGEEGTEAFF
TGTGCCAGCTCACCGAAGACAGGGGAGGAGGGTACTGAAGCTTTCTTT
>TRBJ1-5|TRBV3-2|many|NA
CASPPRIYSNQPQHF
TGTGCCAGCCCCCCAAGGATATATAGCAATCAGCCCCAGCATTTT
>TRBJ2-7|TRBV18|many|TRBD2
CASSLQGLTYEQYF
TGTGCCAGCTCACTGCAGGGACTAACCTACGAGCAGTACTTC
>TRBJ1-1|TRBV6-1|few|NA
CASGGGYLGTEAFF
TGTGCCAGCGGGGGGGGTTATCTGGGAACTGAAGCTTTCTTT
>TRBJ2-3|TRBV6-5|many|NA
CASSYPTGTVTDTQYF
TGTGCCAGCAGTTACCCCACCGGGACCGTCACAGATACGCAGTATTTT
>TRBJ2-3|TRBV20-1|many|TRBD1
CSGQGQSDTQYF
TGCAGCGGACAGGGCCAGTCAGATACGCAGTATTTT
>TRBJ2-7|TRBV7-8|few|NA
CASSSLTDRPYEQYF
TGTGCCAGCAGCTCCTTAACCGACAGACCCTACGAGCAGTACTTC
>TRBJ2-7|TRBV11-2|many|NA
CASSLDPGNEQYF
TGTGCCAGCAGCTTAGATCCTGGAAACGAGCAGTACTTC
>TRBJ1-3|TRBV9|NA|NA
CASKPDSGNTIYF
TGTGCCAGCAAACCGGACTCTGGAAACACCATATATTTT
>TRBJ1-6|TRBV12-3/TRBV12-4|many|TRBD1
CASSPDRVDSPLHF
TGTGCCAGCAGTCCGGACAGGGTGGATTCACCCCTCCACTTT
>TRBJ1-2|TRBV12-3/TRBV12-4|many|TRBD1
CASSPWGQGDYGYTF
TGTGCCAGCAGTCCCTGGGGACAGGGAGACTATGGCTACACCTTC
>TRBJ2-3|TRBV24-1|many|TRBD1
CATSSTGDNTDTQYF
TGTGCCACCAGTTCGACAGGGGATAATACAGATACGCAGTATTTT
>TRBJ2-3|TRBV7-2|many|TRBD2
CASSLGGWREGSGTDTQYF
TGTGCCAGCAGCTTAGGGGGGTGGCGGGAGGGTAGCGGCACAGATACGCAGTATTTT
>TRBJ2-1|TRBV12-5|NA|NA
CASAPANAGPNEQFF
TGTGCGAGTGCCCCCGCCAATGCAGGCCCTAATGAGCAGTTCTTC
>TRBJ2-7|TRBV15|many|NA
CATSRPDYYEQYF
TGTGCCACCAGCAGACCCGACTATTACGAGCAGTACTTC
>TRBJ2-1|TRBV28|many|TRBD2
CASRPNSGGSFKQFF
TGTGCCAGCAGACCAAATAGCGGGGGGTCTTTTAAGCAGTTCTTC
>TRBJ1-5|TRBV4-1|many|NA
CASSHPQGSAGRTQPQHF
TGCGCCAGCAGCCACCCCCAGGGGAGCGCAGGGCGGACGCAGCCCCAGCATTTT
>TRBJ1-5|TRBV15|NA|NA
CATSREQGYQPQHF
TGTGCCACCAGCAGAGAGCAGGGCTACCAGCCCCAGCATTTT
>TRBJ2-7|TRBV12-3/TRBV12-4|many|NA
CASSLRHGSYEQYF
TGTGCCAGCAGTCTACGTCATGGCTCCTACGAGCAGTACTTC
>TRBJ2-1|TRBV25-1|many|TRBD2
CASSEYSISSGIYNEQFF
TGTGCCAGCAGTGAATATAGCATCTCTAGCGGGATATACAATGAGCAGTTCTTC
>TRBJ1-6|TRBV6-2/TRBV6-3|many|NA
CASKPAVGNSPLHF
TGTGCCAGCAAACCCGCGGTGGGGAATTCACCCCTCCACTTT
>TRBJ2-5|TRBV7-8|many|NA
CASSLAGVETQYF
TGTGCCAGCAGCTTAGCTGGCGTGGAGACCCAGTACTTC
>TRBJ2-2|TRBV29-1|NA|NA
CSVVGGFDTGELFF
TGCAGCGTTGTAGGAGGGTTTGACACCGGGGAGCTGTTTTTT
>TRBJ2-2|TRBV20-1|NA|NA
CSARRTAARLNTGELFF
TGCAGTGCTAGACGGACAGCCGCACGTTTGAACACCGGGGAGCTGTTTTTT
>TRBJ2-4|TRBV6-2/TRBV6-3|many|NA
CASSYTTPKAAKNIQYF
TGTGCCAGCAGTTACACGACACCAAAGGCAGCCAAAAACATTCAGTACTTC
>TRBJ2-3|TRBV5-1|many|TRBD2
CASSLVASGFRDTQYF
TGCGCCAGCAGCTTGGTGGCTAGCGGTTTCCGCGATACGCAGTATTTT
>TRBJ1-5|TRBV28|NA|TRBD1
CASSWTGPGIQPQHF
TGTGCCAGCAGCTGGACAGGGCCGGGTATTCAGCCCCAGCATTTT
>TRBJ1-1|TRBV27|few|TRBD1
CASSSIGTGPGNTEAFF
TGTGCCAGCAGTTCAATTGGGACAGGTCCGGGGAACACTGAAGCTTTCTTT
>TRBJ2-3|TRBV5-1|NA|TRBD2
CASSLALAGGLSTDTQYF
TGCGCCAGCAGCTTGGCGCTAGCGGGGGGCCTTAGCACAGATACGCAGTATTTT
>TRBJ2-1|TRBV24-1|many|NA
CATSDPGQQQDEQFF
TGTGCCACCAGTGATCCCGGACAACAGCAAGATGAGCAGTTCTTC
>TRBJ2-4|TRBV5-6|NA|NA
CASSFTQGDIQYF
TGTGCCAGCAGCTTCACACAGGGCGACATTCAGTACTTC
>TRBJ2-7|TRBV28|many|NA
CASHDRNYEQYF
TGTGCCAGCCACGACAGAAACTACGAGCAGTACTTC
>TRBJ2-1|TRBV20-1|NA|TRBD2
CRTSGRNNEQFF
TGCAGGACTAGCGGGAGGAATAATGAGCAGTTCTTC
>TRBJ1-2|TRBV7-8|NA|NA
CASSLGGQGSNYGYTF
TGTGCCAGCAGCTTAGGGGGGCAGGGCTCTAACTATGGCTACACCTTC
>TRBJ2-6|TRBV20-1|many|NA
CSAFVSAGANVLTF
TGCAGTGCTTTTGTTTCGGCAGGGGCCAACGTCCTGACTTTC
>TRBJ2-5|TRBV7-9|few|NA
CASSLSRDGQETQYF
TGTGCCAGCAGCTTATCCCGGGACGGTCAAGAGACCCAGTACTTC
>TRBJ1-2|TRBV7-2|many|NA
CASSLVDLIGYTF
TGTGCCAGCAGCTTAGTAGACCTTATTGGCTACACCTTC